A selection of T cell receptor beta chains follows, all from one sample in a study of human T cells and chemical hapten exposure. TCRdb itself ran the RACE reads through MiXCR, one entry per CDR3 protein. This sample has about 69,000 distinct CDR3 sequences, with approximately 10% found just once. Sequencing was performed on whole blood, taken in connection with sensitization to the hapten diphenylcyclopropenone (DPC). The receptors come from a woman aged 45-65 years with alopecia areata. Some clones in this sample may be carry-over from other donors' samples. CDR3s include the opening cysteine and the closing phenylalanine or tryptophan. The D gene is left open where the match is weak. Clone size, where shown, is once, few, many, or a class for clones that have expanded.

V: TRBV6-6
D: -
size: many
J: TRBJ1-6
DNA: TGTGCCAGCAGAGACCCGAATAGGAGCTCCTATAATTCACCCCTCCACTTT
CDR3: CASRDPNRSSYNSPLHF

V: TRBV11-3
D: -
size: -
J: TRBJ1-1
DNA: TGTGCCAGCAGCTGGGGCCCCACGACTGAAGCTTTCTTT
CDR3: CASSWGPTTEAFF

V: TRBV2
D: -
size: -
J: TRBJ1-3
DNA: TGTGCCAGCAGGGGACTGGGGGGAAACACCATATATTTT
CDR3: CASRGLGGNTIYF

V: TRBV4-2
D: TRBD1
size: many
J: TRBJ2-7
DNA: TGTGCCAGCAGCCAATCAGGGGGCAATATCTACGAGCAGTACTTC
CDR3: CASSQSGGNIYEQYF

V: TRBV2
D: -
size: many
J: TRBJ2-3
DNA: TGTGCCAGCAGTGCCCGGGAAAGCCGTACGCAGTATTTT
CDR3: CASSARESRTQYF

V: TRBV6-1
D: -
size: few
J: TRBJ1-5
DNA: TGTGCCAGCAGTGATTGGTTCATCGGGGGGAATCAGCCCCAGCATTTT
CDR3: CASSDWFIGGNQPQHF

V: TRBV5-5
D: -
size: -
J: TRBJ1-3
DNA: TGTGCCAGCAACCCGGATATCAGAAACACCATATATTTT
CDR3: CASNPDIRNTIYF

V: TRBV20-1
D: -
size: -
J: TRBJ2-3
DNA: TGCAGTGCTAGAGAGGCAGCCACAGATACGCAGTATTTT
CDR3: CSAREAATDTQYF

V: TRBV6-5
D: -
size: few
J: TRBJ1-4
DNA: TGTGCCAGCAGCCCCATGTTGGGCTATGAAAAACTGTTTTTT
CDR3: CASSPMLGYEKLFF

V: TRBV29-1
D: -
size: many
J: TRBJ2-3
DNA: TGCAGCGTCGCCCCCCCACCGTATTTT
CDR3: CSVAPPPYF

V: TRBV4-2
D: TRBD2
size: few
J: TRBJ2-7
DNA: TGTGCCAGCAGCCAGTTAGCGGGAGGTGTTAACGAGCAGTACTTC
CDR3: CASSQLAGGVNEQYF

V: TRBV7-9
D: -
size: many
J: TRBJ2-6
DNA: TGTGCCAGCAGCTTATTAGATGGGGCCAACGTCCTGACTTTC
CDR3: CASSLLDGANVLTF

V: TRBV13
D: -
size: many
J: TRBJ1-2
DNA: TGTGCCAGCAGCTTATTCCTGGGAAGGGCCTATGGCTACACCTTC
CDR3: CASSLFLGRAYGYTF

V: TRBV6-5
D: TRBD2
size: few
J: TRBJ2-5
DNA: TGTGCCAGCACCGGGACTAGCGGGAGGAGGGATTTCCAAGAGACCCAGTACTTC
CDR3: CASTGTSGRRDFQETQYF

V: TRBV23-1
D: -
size: many
J: TRBJ2-2
DNA: TGCGCCGCTAACGGGGGTTTTGAGCTGTTTTTT
CDR3: CAANGGFELFF

V: TRBV6-1
D: -
size: many
J: TRBJ1-1
DNA: TGTGCCAGCAGTGTACAGGGTGTCACTGAAGCTTTCTTT
CDR3: CASSVQGVTEAFF

V: TRBV29-1
D: -
size: -
J: TRBJ1-1
DNA: TGCAGCGTTGGGCAGGTATCTGAAGCTTTCTTT
CDR3: CSVGQVSEAFF

V: TRBV10-3
D: -
size: many
J: TRBJ2-5
DNA: TGTGCCATCAGTGAGTTAGGATCGGTAGAGACCCAGTACTTC
CDR3: CAISELGSVETQYF

V: TRBV7-2
D: TRBD2
size: -
J: TRBJ2-2
DNA: TGTGCCAGCAGTTCAGGACTAGCGGGAGATGTTTTT
CDR3: CASSSGLAGDVF

V: TRBV20-1
D: -
size: few
J: TRBJ2-1
DNA: TGCAGTGCTAGAGAGGGGACGCTTCTCAATGAGCAGTTCTTC
CDR3: CSAREGTLLNEQFF

V: TRBV7-9
D: -
size: many
J: TRBJ2-6
DNA: TGTGCCAGCAGCCGGAGGGCGGTATCTGGGGCCAACGTCCTGACTTTC
CDR3: CASSRRAVSGANVLTF

V: TRBV20-1
D: -
size: many
J: TRBJ2-1
DNA: TGCAGTGCTTCGTCCTTGGGCTCCTACAATGAGCAGTTCTTC
CDR3: CSASSLGSYNEQFF

V: TRBV20-1
D: TRBD2
size: few
J: TRBJ2-1
DNA: TGCAGTGCCATAGCGGGAGTTTCCTACAATGAGCAGTTCTTC
CDR3: CSAIAGVSYNEQFF

V: TRBV4-2
D: TRBD2
size: many
J: TRBJ2-1
DNA: TGTGCCAGCAGCCAAGATCAAGCGGGGTGGTCCTACAATGAGCAGTTCTTC
CDR3: CASSQDQAGWSYNEQFF

V: TRBV10-3
D: -
size: -
J: TRBJ2-3
DNA: TGTGCCACCGGGGGCTCCGGAGATACGCAGTATTTT
CDR3: CATGGSGDTQYF

V: TRBV7-9
D: -
size: many
J: TRBJ1-2
DNA: TGTGCCAGCAGCTTACCAGGGGCAGGAGGCTACACCTTC
CDR3: CASSLPGAGGYTF

V: TRBV20-1
D: TRBD2
size: -
J: TRBJ2-1
DNA: TGCAGTGCTAGATTCCGACTAGCGATCGTCAATGAGCAGTTCTTC
CDR3: CSARFRLAIVNEQFF

V: TRBV27
D: -
size: many
J: TRBJ2-7
DNA: TGTGCCAGCAGTTTATGTTCCTCTACGGGGGCCTTTTCCTACGAGCAGTACTTC
CDR3: CASSLCSSTGAFSYEQYF

V: TRBV10-2
D: -
size: many
J: TRBJ1-2
DNA: TGCGCCAGCATAGGGCGGGAGGGACACCCTAACTATGGCTACACCTTC
CDR3: CASIGREGHPNYGYTF

V: TRBV3-1
D: TRBD2
size: -
J: TRBJ2-5
DNA: TGTGCCAGCAGCCCCGGGACTAGCGGGAGTGCACCCCCCCGGGAGACCCAGTACTTC
CDR3: CASSPGTSGSAPPRETQYF

V: TRBV12-3/TRBV12-4
D: TRBD1
size: many
J: TRBJ2-2
DNA: TGTGCCAGCAGCACTTTTACAGGGGGGATTACTATCGGGGAGCTGTTTTTT
CDR3: CASSTFTGGITIGELFF

V: TRBV6-4
D: TRBD2
size: -
J: TRBJ2-1
DNA: TGTGCCAGCAGCCTGGAGGGCGGGAGCTCCTACAATGAGCAGTTCTTC
CDR3: CASSLEGGSSYNEQFF

V: TRBV18
D: -
size: -
J: TRBJ2-5
DNA: TGTGCCAGCTCACCATTTAAGGGGGGACAAGAGACCCAGTACTTC
CDR3: CASSPFKGGQETQYF

V: TRBV27
D: TRBD2
size: -
J: TRBJ2-7
DNA: TGTGCCAGCAGCCGGTCCCTTACTAGCGAACTTACCTACGAGCAGTACTTC
CDR3: CASSRSLTSELTYEQYF

V: TRBV11-2
D: TRBD2
size: many
J: TRBJ2-7
DNA: TGTGCCAGCAGCTTAACGGGACTAGGGCTAGCCTACGAGCAGTACTTC
CDR3: CASSLTGLGLAYEQYF

V: TRBV19
D: TRBD1
size: many
J: TRBJ1-5
DNA: TGTGCCACCGCTCAGGACAGGGAAGTAGGTCAGCCCCAGCATTTT
CDR3: CATAQDREVGQPQHF

V: TRBV7-2
D: TRBD2
size: many
J: TRBJ2-1
DNA: TGTGCCAGCAGCTTAGTAAGCGGGAGGAACAATGAGCAGTTCTTC
CDR3: CASSLVSGRNNEQFF

V: TRBV29-1
D: TRBD1
size: few
J: TRBJ1-1
DNA: TGCAGCGCTCGTACAGGGGAGACTGAAGCTTTCTTT
CDR3: CSARTGETEAFF

V: TRBV7-6
D: -
size: -
J: TRBJ1-6
DNA: TGTGCCACCAGGGACGCCCATAATTCACCCCTCCACTTT
CDR3: CATRDAHNSPLHF

V: TRBV29-1
D: TRBD2
size: many
J: TRBJ2-1
DNA: TGCAGCGCCAGAGGGGCGGGAGTTTCCTACAATGAGCAGTTCTTC
CDR3: CSARGAGVSYNEQFF

V: TRBV3-1
D: -
size: -
J: TRBJ2-7
DNA: TGTGCCACAAGGGGTAGGAACTACGAGCAGTACTTC
CDR3: CATRGRNYEQYF

V: TRBV7-8
D: -
size: few
J: TRBJ2-7
DNA: TGTGCCAGCAGCTTAGGGGGTCCGACAGTACCCTACGAGCAGTACTTC
CDR3: CASSLGGPTVPYEQYF

V: TRBV7-9
D: -
size: many
J: TRBJ2-3
DNA: TGTGCCAGCAGCTTAGCCGGGACATCTGTAGATACGCAGTATTTT
CDR3: CASSLAGTSVDTQYF

V: TRBV2
D: TRBD1
size: -
J: TRBJ2-7
DNA: TGTGCCAGCAGTTGGGACAGTACCTACGAGCAGTACTTC
CDR3: CASSWDSTYEQYF

V: TRBV10-3
D: -
size: -
J: TRBJ1-3
DNA: TGTGCCATCAGTGAGTCTCCAGGGTCCGGAAACACCATATATTTT
CDR3: CAISESPGSGNTIYF

V: TRBV19
D: -
size: many
J: TRBJ1-5
DNA: TGTGCCAGTAGTATTCTGGGGTCAGGCCCTGAGTATAGCAATCAGCCCCAGCATTTT
CDR3: CASSILGSGPEYSNQPQHF